The 19 T cell receptor beta chains below were found in one sample sequenced in a study of beta chain features in type 1 diabetes. Regarding the study as a whole: A moderate, significant TCRB CDR3 shortening appeared in type 1 diabetes across four CD4+ subsets.

The study reverse transcribed the entire isolated RNA, so it sequenced expressed TCRB transcripts. Sequencing used immunoSEQ multiplex PCR; TCRdb keeps in-frame clones, though not all of them. Here the sample spans hundreds of thousands of clones, around an eighth being singletons. Their cognate antigens are unknown. Sequenced input: naive CD4+ T cells from blood. Source of these receptors: a man aged 18 to 29 with type 1 diabetes.

This clone was counted a few times. Written as DNA, the CDR3 is TGTGCCTGGAGTGTTACGGGCACTGAAGCTTTCTTT. It yields the protein CAWSVTGTEAFF. The chain combines TRBV30 with TRBJ1-1; unclear D gene. V was clipped by 0 bases and J by 4 bases, with 6 bases between them. The CDR3 is 12 amino acids. Per germline, CDR1 GTSNPN and CDR2 SVGIG (reference sequence).

This clone was counted only a few times. The chain couples TRBV11-2 to TRBJ2-5; D not resolved. V lost 1 base and J 3 bases, leaving 6 bases between the germline ends. This CDR3 comprises 13 residues. From germline, CDR1 is SGHAT and CDR2 FQNNGV. The CDR3 protein is CASSLVDKETQYF. CDR3 in DNA: TGTGCCAGCAGCTTAGTCGACAAAGAGACCCAGTACTTC.

This clone was found a few times. DNA of the CDR3: TGTGCCAGCAGCGTAGCGTCGAGGGGGAATACTGAAGCTTTCTTT. The encoded protein is CASSVASRGNTEAFF. The chain has TRBV9 and TRBJ1-1, with D possibly being TRBD1 (6 bases). V lost 0 bases, J lost 5 bases, and 14 bases lay in between. Looked up from germline, CDR1 is SGDLS and CDR2 is YYNGEE. CDR3 size: 15 residues. The whole variable domain, filled in from reference TRBV9 and TRBJ1-1, reads DSGVTQTPKHLITATGQRVTLRCSPRSGDLSVYWYQQSLDQGLQFLIQYYNGEERAKGNILERFSAQQFPDLHSELNLSSLELGDSALYFCASSVASRGNTEAFFGQGTRLTVV.

In its sample, this clone was seen a few times. The chain employs TRBV6-1 and TRBJ1-5, with TRBD1 matching 7 bases. After removal of 8 bases from V and 6 bases from J, the junction contained 7 bases not matched to a gene. Germline assignment: CDR1 MNHNS and CDR2 SASEGT. The CDR3 totals 13 residues. CDR3 nucleotide sequence: TGTGCCAGCGGGGACAGTCGGAGTCAGCCCCAGCATTTT. Translated, it gives CASGDSRSQPQHF.

The chain is built from TRBV25-1 and TRBJ2-7, with TRBD1 matching over 8 bases. The CDR3 runs to 14 residues. Germline V CDR1 and CDR2: MGHDK, SYGVNS. Unmatched junction bases numbered 4, after V lost 1 base and J lost 5 bases. The CDR3 bases are TGTGCCAGCAGTGAATTCAGGGGGCAGGACGAGCAGTACTTC. Translating it yields CASSEFRGQDEQYF.

J is TRBJ2-7 and V is TRBV11-3; TRBD2 might be the D (5 bases). The V gene's germline CDR1 is SGHNT and CDR2 YENEEA. The CDR3 extends over 13 amino acids. The germline V and J ends were trimmed by 10 bases and 8 bases, with 21 bases remaining between them. The CDR3 spells CATTSLFGDQQYF. In nucleotides, the CDR3 is TGTGCCACCACCTCATTGTTCGGGGATCAGCAGTACTTC.

This clone was counted between two and nine times. CDR3 DNA sequence: TGCGCCAGCAGCCAAGACCGGACAGGGGGGTCCAAAAACATTCAGTACTTC. As protein: CASSQDRTGGSKNIQYF. The chain uses TRBV4-1 and TRBJ2-4; TRBD1 matches 10 bases. This CDR3 region has 17 residues. Germline CDR1 reads MGHRA; CDR2 reads YSYEKL. V dropped 0 bases and J dropped 2; count of bases not matched to a gene: 4.

This chain links TRBV30 with TRBJ2-2, with D possibly matching TRBD1 (6 bases). The ends were cut back, 4 bases at V and 0 bases at J, with 12 bases in the middle. CDR1 is GTSNPN and CDR2 is SVGIG in the germline V gene (reference sequence). This CDR3 is built from 15 residues. The CDR3 coding sequence is TGTGCCTGGATAGTTGGGGGCGCGAACACCGGGGAGCTGTTTTTT. This codes for CAWIVGGANTGELFF.

The V call is TRBV5-1, the J call TRBJ2-5, with D tentatively TRBD1 or TRBD2 (5 bases each). The CDR3 has 14 residues. Germline CDR1 is SGHRS and CDR2 is YFSETQ. Trimming left V 4 bases short and J 1 base short, with 11 bases between. The CDR3 nucleotides read TGCGCCAGCAGCCCCCCGGGGACCCAAGAGACCCAGTACTTC. It yields the protein CASSPPGTQETQYF. Supplemented by reference TRBV5-1 and TRBJ2-5, the full variable domain reads KAGVTQTPRYLIKTRGQQVTLSCSPISGHRSVSWYQQTPGQGLQFLFEYFSETQRNKGNFPGRFSGRQFSNSRSEMNVSTLELGDSALYLCASSPPGTQETQYFGPGTRLLVL.

V gene TRBV14 combines with J gene TRBJ2-7; possible D gene TRBD2, 5 bases. CDR3 length equals 14 residues. Germline CDR1 is SGHDN and CDR2 is FVKESK. V shed 6 bases and J shed 2 bases, with 14 bases lying between them. The DNA of the CDR3 is TGTGCCAGCAGTCAAAACCGGGAAACCTACGAGCAGTACTTC. This gives the protein CASSQNRETYEQYF.

In this sample, this clone turned up a few times. The chain couples TRBV7-2 to TRBJ2-5; D may be TRBD1 (5 bases). The CDR3 totals 14 residues. Trimming removed 5 bases from V and 4 bases from J, with 14 bases in between. Germline lookup yields CDR1 SGHTA and CDR2 FQGNSA. The CDR3, as DNA: TGTGCCAGCAGCGTCGATCAGGGTGGAGAGACCCAGTACTTC. Translation: CASSVDQGGETQYF.

The chain couples TRBV7-9 to TRBJ2-2, with a weak D call TRBD2 (5 bases). The CDR3 contains 16 residues. V gave up 3 bases and J gave up 0 bases, with 11 bases separating them. Germline V gene data show CDR1 as SEHNR and CDR2 as FQNEAQ (reference sequence). CDR3 DNA sequence: TGTGCCAGCAGCTTTTCAAGCGGCTCGAACACCGGGGAGCTGTTTTTT. Translation: CASSFSSGSNTGELFF.

The J gene is TRBJ1-5, the V gene TRBV6-1; no clear D gene. The V gene's germline CDR1 is MNHNS and CDR2 SASEGT. This CDR3 region has 13 residues. Trimming left V 10 bases short and J 0 bases short, with 10 bases between. This chain's CDR3 is CATRRDSNQPQHF. The DNA for the CDR3 is TGTGCCACCCGGCGGGATAGCAATCAGCCCCAGCATTTT.

The chain has TRBV19 and TRBJ1-1; TRBD1 matches 8 bases. The ends lost 4 bases at V and 4 bases at J; junction bases unmatched: 8. CDR1 is LNHDA, CDR2 SQIVND, per germline (reference sequence). The CDR3 is 15 residues long. The DNA of the CDR3 is TGTGCCAGTAGTACGTCGACAGGGGTGGGCACTGAAGCTTTCTTT. It codes for CASSTSTGVGTEAFF.

This clone was observed a few times. Other DNA sequences in the sample encode the same CDR3. The chain couples TRBV7-9 to TRBJ1-1, with a tentative D call TRBD1 (5 bases). CDR1 is SEHNR and CDR2 is FQNEAQ in the germline V gene (reference sequence). The CDR3 is 13 amino acids. V lost 3 bases and J lost 4, with 9 bases in between. The CDR3 DNA reads TGTGCCAGCAGCTTGCAGGGAAGCACTGAAGCTTTCTTT. Translation gives CASSLQGSTEAFF.

The V call is TRBV15, the J call TRBJ2-7; D is unclear. The V end was cut by 1 base, the J end by 6 bases, with 7 bases between. The CDR3 has 12 residues. From germline, CDR1 is LNHNV and CDR2 YYDKDF (reference sequence). The CDR3 loop is CATSRVSSEQYF. CDR3 nucleotides: TGTGCCACCAGCAGAGTCAGCAGCGAGCAGTACTTC.

This sequence joins TRBV19 and TRBJ2-1; a weak D match, TRBD1 (6 bases). CDR3 length equals 13 residues. Between the trimmed V and J ends, which lost 7 bases and 7 bases, there was a span of 14 bases. Germline CDR1 LNHDA, CDR2 SQIVND (reference sequence). This CDR3 reads CASKGEGTNEQFF. The CDR3 DNA reads as TGTGCCAGTAAAGGAGAGGGGACAAATGAGCAGTTCTTC.

This chain uses TRBV9 with TRBJ1-5; possible D gene TRBD1, 5 bases. V dropped 5 bases and J dropped 3 bases, with 9 bases sitting between them. CDR1 is SGDLS and CDR2 is YYNGEE in the germline V gene. This CDR3 is 13 amino acids long. The CDR3: CASSQGINQPQHF. DNA of the CDR3: TGTGCCAGCAGTCAGGGCATCAATCAGCCCCAGCATTTT.

The sample holds a few counts of this clone. This chain connects TRBV10-3 to TRBJ2-1; 7 bases match TRBD1. The CDR3 is 15 amino acids. Trimming removed 8 bases from V and 5 bases from J; junction bases left unmatched: 12. Germline assignment: CDR1 ENHRY and CDR2 SYGVKD. The CDR3 sequence is CAIGPTGTVNNEQFF. CDR3 DNA sequence: TGTGCCATCGGCCCAACCGGGACAGTAAACAATGAGCAGTTCTTC.